This TCR beta chain stems from a study of Ad26.COV2.S vaccination and SARS-CoV-2 variants. Study-level background: Donor allocation was to the COV1001 Ad26.COV2.S trial arm. Donor got 5x10^10 or 1x10^11 viral particles of Ad26.COV2.S.

The sample's treatment: roughly 19 received Ad26.COV2.S at low or high dose, single or two shots; about 5 received placebo; per-sample allocation not given. Each sample was drawn 63 days after the first injection (of vaccine or placebo). Method: immunoSEQ multiplex PCR; TCRdb's copy keeps in-frame clones and lacks some. The sample lists 200,000 to 300,000 clones, roughly 90% occurring once. Trimming removed 7 bases from V and 6 bases from J, with 13 bases in between. Germline V gene data show CDR1 as MDHEN and CDR2 as SYDVKM. The CDR3 length is 14 residues. The clonotype comes from a person aged 18-60 years who received the Ad26.COV2.S COVID-19 vaccine or a placebo. The genes are TRBV28 and TRBJ1-6; no reliable D call. The specimen was peripheral blood, collected in a trial of Ad26.COV2.S vaccine versus placebo. CDR3 in DNA: TGTGCCAGCAACTCGGGAATGAGTAATTCACCCCTCCACTTT. It specifies CASNSGMSNSPLHF.